The 14 T cell receptor beta chains presented below share a single source sample, sequenced in a study of Graves' ophthalmopathy and Graves' hyperthyroidism. Amplified TCR beta CDR3 regions were obtained using RNA transcripts as template. RT-PCR was first run with HTBI primers, then multiplex PCR in a second round. TCRdb fed the multiplex PCR reads into MiXCR, producing one record per CDR3 protein. The table lists 620,000 or so distinct CDR3 sequences, approximately 21% of them singletons, with more than 5.5% in the top ten. Material: peripheral blood. Receptors were obtained from a woman younger than 35 with stable Graves' hyperthyroidism. Some clones in this sample may be carry-over from other donors' samples.

This clonotype was detected ten times or more. The chain couples TRBV6-1 to TRBJ2-7; D remains unclear. This CDR3 is 14 amino acids long. Germline V lookup: CDR1 MNHNS, CDR2 SASEGT. V dropped 9 bases and J dropped 4 bases, with 19 bases sitting between them. The CDR3 sequence is CASLESAGPYEQYF. DNA for the CDR3: TGTGCCAGTTTAGAGTCGGCTGGGCCGTACGAGCAGTACTTC.

The rearrangement uses TRBV11-2 and TRBJ1-3; D call uncertain. The CDR3 runs 17 residues. CDR1 is SGHAT, CDR2 FQNNGV, per germline. V was clipped by 3 bases and J by 0 bases, with 15 bases between them. The CDR3 sequence is CASSFRTVASSGNTIYF. Written as DNA, the CDR3 is TGTGCCAGCAGCTTCAGGACTGTCGCCTCCTCTGGAAACACCATATATTTT.

This rearrangement joins TRBV6-2 or TRBV6-3 to TRBJ1-5; 7 bases line up with TRBD1. The germline CDR1 and CDR2 sequences are MNHEY and SVGEGT. CDR3 length: 13 amino acids. J gave up 7 bases and V 8 bases, and 8 bases lay outside the gene matches. The CDR3 DNA reads as TGTGCCAGCCGTGACAGGGAAGACCAGCCCCAGCATTTT. Protein sequence: CASRDREDQPQHF.

V and J are TRBV30 and TRBJ1-2; D is perhaps TRBD1 (6 bases). This CDR3 comprises 16 residues. Germline-derived CDR1 and CDR2 are GTSNPN and SVGIG (reference sequence). V lost 2 bases, J lost 8 bases, and 24 bases lay in between. The DNA for the CDR3 is TGTGCCTGGAGTAGGGGCCCTCGGGGGGCCTCTGAAGGCTACACCTTC. Its translation: CAWSRGPRGASEGYTF.

This clonotype was seen repeatedly, ten times or more. The chain joins TRBV12-3 or TRBV12-4 to TRBJ1-3; no reliable D call. The CDR3 has 15 residues. V gave up 3 bases and J gave up 6 bases, with 15 bases separating them. Here the CDR3 reads CASSLYRSRLNTIYF. DNA for the CDR3: TGTGCCAGCAGTTTGTACCGGAGCCGATTAAACACCATATATTTT.

This clonotype showed up just a few times. This chain links TRBV28 with TRBJ1-2, with 10 bases matching TRBD1. The V gene end was trimmed by 6 bases and the J gene end by 7 bases; junction bases not matched to a gene: 8. Germline V CDR1 and CDR2: MDHEN, SYDVKM. This CDR3 has 14 residues. The CDR3 DNA sequence: TGTGCCAGCAGGGACAGGGGGTTGATCTTTGGCTACACCTTC. Translated: CASRDRGLIFGYTF.

This clonotype was counted many times. This chain connects TRBV6-1 to TRBJ1-1, with 8 bases aligning to TRBD1. Unmatched junction bases numbered 7, after V lost 4 bases and J lost 3 bases. The CDR3 contains 15 residues. Germline CDR1 reads MNHNS; CDR2 reads SASEGT. The CDR3 DNA follows: TGTGCCAGCAGTGCCTGGACAGGGTATGACACTGAAGCTTTCTTT. Protein product: CASSAWTGYDTEAFF.

This clonotype was picked up many times. The CDR3 is CASSPGTGSSYGYTF. DNA for the CDR3: TGTGCCAGCAGCCCTGGGACAGGGTCCTCCTATGGCTACACCTTC. V and J are TRBV9 and TRBJ1-2; 9 nucleotides line up with TRBD1. Germline V gene lookup returns CDR1 SGDLS and CDR2 YYNGEE. CDR3 length: 15 amino acids. With 4 bases clipped from V and 4 bases from J, the junction kept 8 bases outside the gene matches.

The CDR3 DNA is TGTGCCAGCAGTTACTCCCAAACCGTGGATGGCTACACCTTC. Its translation is CASSYSQTVDGYTF. This sequence joins TRBV6-2 or TRBV6-3 and TRBJ1-2; D ambiguous. The CDR3 has 14 residues. V was cut by 0 bases and J by 6 bases, with 11 bases left in between. Germline loops: CDR1 MNHEY, CDR2 SVGEGT.

Many counts were recorded for this clonotype. This chain connects TRBV6-1 to TRBJ2-7, with TRBD1 matching over 7 bases. After removal of 7 bases from V and 3 bases from J, the junction contained 6 bases not matched to a gene. This CDR3 is built from 13 residues. Germline V gene sequence: CDR1 MNHNS, CDR2 SASEGT. The CDR3 DNA follows: TGTGCCAGCAAAGACAGGGTAGGCTACGAGCAGTACTTC. It is translated as CASKDRVGYEQYF.

The V call is TRBV7-2, the J call TRBJ2-7; tentative D call: TRBD1 (6 bases). Germline loops: CDR1 SGHTA, CDR2 FQGNSA. Between the trimmed V and J ends, which lost 3 bases and 4 bases, there was a span of 16 bases. CDR3 size: 15 residues. The CDR3 is CASSFYRDTQYEQYF. CDR3 DNA sequence: TGTGCCAGCAGCTTCTACCGGGACACCCAATACGAGCAGTACTTC.

This clonotype was counted many times. The V and J genes are TRBV5-1 and TRBJ2-5, with 12 bases that match TRBD1. Losses at the gene ends were 0 bases for V and 4 bases for J; bases not matched to a gene: 1. Germline CDR1 and CDR2: SGHRS and YFSETQ. The CDR3 contains 15 residues. The CDR3, as DNA: TGCGCCAGCAGCTTGGAGGGACAGGGGGCAGAGACCCAGTACTTC. Amino acid sequence: CASSLEGQGAETQYF.

This clonotype appeared many times. The rearrangement joins TRBV3-1 to TRBJ1-1; D is ambiguous. The V gene lost 4 bases and the J gene lost 3 bases, with 6 bases spanning the gap. Germline V gene data show CDR1 as LGHDT and CDR2 as YNNKEL (reference sequence). This CDR3 region has 12 residues. CDR3 DNA sequence: TGTGCCAGCAGCCGGCATTACACTGAAGCTTTCTTT. Amino acid sequence: CASSRHYTEAFF.

This clonotype showed up many times. This chain connects TRBV24-1 to TRBJ2-7, with D perhaps matching TRBD2 (5 bases). Germline V gives CDR1 KGHDR, CDR2 SFDVKD. The CDR3 totals 14 residues. Between the trimmed V and J ends, which lost 6 bases and 1 base, there was a span of 12 bases. The CDR3 loop reads CATSRGAGSYEQYF. CDR3 nucleotide sequence: TGTGCCACCAGTCGGGGTGCTGGTTCCTACGAGCAGTACTTC.